The 10 T cell receptor beta chains presented below share a single source sample, sequenced in a study of OX40 agonist ivuxolimab in advanced cancers. Libraries were prepared by immunoSEQ multiplex PCR; TCRdb keeps only in-frame clonotypes and omits some of them. The table lists some 41,000 clones, 89% of them singletons. The sample here was CD4+ or CD8+ T cells sorted from blood, taken in a trial of the OX40 agonist ivuxolimab. The receptors derive from an adult with an advanced solid tumor such as melanoma, head and neck, liver or kidney cancer.

The chain couples TRBV7-2 to TRBJ1-2; maybe TRBD1 (6 bases). The CDR3 has 13 residues. CDR1 and CDR2 from the germline V gene are SGHTA and FQGNSA. V was pared by 5 bases and J by 10 bases, with 17 bases between. CDR3 sequence (DNA): TGTGCCAGCAGCCCAAACAGGGACAAAGCCTACACCTTC. This gives the protein CASSPNRDKAYTF. Filled out from reference TRBV7-2 and TRBJ1-2, the complete variable domain reads GAGVSQSPSNKVTEKGKDVELRCDPISGHTALYWYRQSLGQGLEFLIYFQGNSAPDKSGLPSDRFSAERTGGSVSTLTIQRTQQEDSAVYLCASSPNRDKAYTFGSGTRLTVV.

The V call is TRBV6-5, the J call TRBJ1-6, with 11 nucleotides matching TRBD1. Losses at the gene ends were 2 bases for V and 13 bases for J; bases not matched to a gene: 4. The germline V gene has CDR1 MNHEY and CDR2 SVGAGI. The CDR3 has 14 amino acids. The CDR3 DNA is TGTGCCAGCAGTTACCGGGACAGGGGGGGGCCCCTCCACTTT. Its translation: CASSYRDRGGPLHF.

This chain uses TRBV11-3 with TRBJ2-5; the D gene is possibly TRBD2 (5 bases). Germline V gene lookup returns CDR1 SGHNT and CDR2 YENEEA. This CDR3 is built from 15 residues. The V end was cut by 0 bases, the J end by 2 bases, with 10 bases between. The CDR3 loop reads CASSLDGREQETQYF. The CDR3 coding sequence is TGTGCCAGCAGCTTAGATGGCCGGGAACAAGAGACCCAGTACTTC.

The DNA of the CDR3 is TGTGCCATCAGTGAGTGGGGACAGGCGGGAAACACCATATATTTT. Its translation is CAISEWGQAGNTIYF. The chain combines TRBV10-3 with TRBJ1-3; 8 nucleotides agree with TRBD1. In germline, CDR1 is ENHRY, CDR2 SYGVKD. The CDR3 has 15 residues. The V segment lost 1 base and the J segment 4 bases; nucleotides outside the gene matches: 3.

The chain links TRBV19 to TRBJ1-2, with TRBD1 as a possible D gene (6 bases). The CDR3 length is 13 residues. CDR1 is LNHDA, CDR2 SQIVND, per germline (reference sequence). Trimming removed 5 bases from V and 3 bases from J, with 10 bases in between. CDR3 DNA: TGTGCCAGTAGTCTTACAGGGTACTATGGCTACACCTTC. Translating gives CASSLTGYYGYTF.

The chain couples TRBV7-2 to TRBJ2-7; D might be TRBD1 (6 bases). V lost 3 bases and J lost 0, with 12 bases in between. The germline V gene has CDR1 SGHTA and CDR2 FQGNSA. This CDR3 has 15 residues. CDR3 residues: CASSLDSSSSYEQYF. CDR3 bases: TGTGCCAGCAGCTTGGACAGCTCAAGCTCCTACGAGCAGTACTTC. Variable domain in full (rest from reference TRBV7-2 and TRBJ2-7): GAGVSQSPSNKVTEKGKDVELRCDPISGHTALYWYRQSLGQGLEFLIYFQGNSAPDKSGLPSDRFSAERTGGSVSTLTIQRTQQEDSAVYLCASSLDSSSSYEQYFGPGTRLTVT.

V usage is TRBV5-1 and J usage is TRBJ1-2, with D possibly TRBD1 on 5 matching bases. The CDR3 sequence is 13 residues long. V was clipped by 2 bases and J by 2 bases, with 7 bases between them. The germline V gene has CDR1 SGHRS and CDR2 YFSETQ. The DNA for the CDR3 is TGCGCCAGCAGCTTTGGGGGAAACTATGGCTACACCTTC. Its translation: CASSFGGNYGYTF.

The chain carries TRBV6-6 and TRBJ1-5, with TRBD1 matching 7 bases. V trimming: 2 bases; J trimming: 4 bases; junction bases outside the gene matches: 2. CDR1 MNHNY and CDR2 SVGAGI come from the germline V gene (reference sequence). The CDR3 runs to 14 residues. CDR3 sequence: CASSYGQANQPQHF. CDR3 in DNA: TGTGCCAGCAGTTACGGACAGGCTAATCAGCCCCAGCATTTT.

This chain uses TRBV7-2 with TRBJ2-3; tentative D call: TRBD2 (7 bases). The CDR3 has 18 residues. CDR1 SGHTA and CDR2 FQGNSA come from the germline V gene. With 6 bases removed from V and 2 bases from J, the gap between germline ends came to 24 bases. The CDR3 protein is CASRPVARGPPHTDTQYF. The CDR3 DNA follows: TGTGCCAGCAGGCCAGTCGCGCGGGGGCCCCCACACACAGATACGCAGTATTTT.

V usage is TRBV5-1 and J usage is TRBJ1-1; D perhaps matches TRBD1 (5 bases). The CDR3 is made up of 17 amino acids. CDR1 is SGHRS, CDR2 YFSETQ, per germline. V lost 1 base and J 0 bases, leaving 16 bases between the germline ends. CDR3 bases: TGCGCCAGCAGCTTGCGGGACGGTGGTAGGGTGAACACTGAAGCTTTCTTT. Amino acid sequence: CASSLRDGGRVNTEAFF.